This TCR beta chain was sequenced for a study of PD-1 blockade in mismatch repair-deficient tumors. As for the study in general: All were previously treated, progressing patients with 12 mismatch repair-deficient cancer types. Notes on the study in general: After pembrolizumab, tumor-resident clones rose rapidly, then generally contracted before radiologic responses.

The assay was immunoSEQ multiplex PCR, and TCRdb's table has in-frame clones only and misses some. In the table there are tens of thousands of clones, 78% of which are singletons. This clone came up once. Its antigen remains unknown. PCR or immunohistochemistry showed mismatch repair deficiency in every enrolled patient. TCR sequencing covered a few patients who responded to pembrolizumab. The material sequenced was peripheral blood, taken 4 weeks after starting pembrolizumab. This sequence originates from an adult with mismatch repair-deficient cancer.

CDR3 region: CASSLAGTSGRGGLYNEQFF. The DNA of the CDR3 is TGTGCCAGCAGCTTAGCCGGGACTAGCGGGAGGGGGGGGCTCTACAATGAGCAGTTCTTC. The chain carries TRBV7-2 and TRBJ2-1, with 16 bases that match TRBD2. Losses at the gene ends were 0 bases for V and 3 bases for J; bases not matched to a gene: 8. Germline V gene lookup returns CDR1 SGHTA and CDR2 FQGNSA. The CDR3 has 20 amino acids. The variable domain in full, completed from reference TRBV7-2 and TRBJ2-1, reads GAGVSQSPSNKVTEKGKDVELRCDPISGHTALYWYRQSLGQGLEFLIYFQGNSAPDKSGLPSDRFSAERTGGSVSTLTIQRTQQEDSAVYLCASSLAGTSGRGGLYNEQFFGPGTRLTVL.